This TCR beta chain derives from a study of beta chain features in type 1 diabetes. Every participating donor gave one draw, a heparinised blood sample averaging approximately 110 mL. CDR3 length: 14 amino acids. The ends were cut back, 0 bases at V and 7 bases at J, with 12 bases in the middle. Remarks on this clone: Its antigen is not known.

The authors reverse transcribed all of the isolated RNA, so sequencing captured expressed TCRB transcripts. The repertoire was sequenced with immunoSEQ multiplex PCR; TCRdb's copy has only in-frame clones and lacks some. This repertoire shows about 230,000 clones, roughly 17% found once; its top ten account for 0.07% to 0.095%. General study points: Across patients, naive, central memory and Treg TCRB repertoires exhibited apparently greater similarity than was observed across healthy donors. For Type 1 diabetes patients, all four CD4+ subsets carried TCRB CDR3s that were moderately but significantly shorter.

Sequencing input: naive CD4+ T cells from blood. The chain joins TRBV23-1 to TRBJ1-2; D remains ambiguous. TRBV23-1 is an open reading frame whose function is uncertain. The receptor was isolated from a man aged 30 to 39 with type 1 diabetes. CDR3 in amino acids: CASSQSPLAGGYTF. DNA for the CDR3: TGCGCCAGCAGTCAATCGCCTCTCGCCGGTGGCTACACCTTC.